The 12 T cell receptor beta chains below were found in one sample sequenced in a study of response to subunit inactivated influenza vaccine (dated by TCRdb to the late 2010s). Preparation of the library involved RT-PCR. The run used an Illumina HiSeq 2500. TCRdb itself trimmed the public reads at Q25 with fastp, ran MiXCR and retained productive beta chains. One record per CDR3 amino acid sequence lists the most common genes and DNA. Present in this sample are about 700,000 distinct CDR3 sequences, approximately 14% of which were seen just once. The top ten clones comprise 6.5% to 8.5% of the sample. The sequencing used PBMCs from blood, collected roughly 15 days before vaccination. These receptors all come from a man aged 45-65 years who received an inactivated influenza vaccine. Donor details come from another sample of the same person, matched by shared clones.

The rearrangement links TRBV4-3 to TRBJ1-1, with a tentative D call TRBD1 (6 bases). This CDR3 contains 14 residues. V was cut by 4 bases and J by 1 base, with 10 bases left in between. The germline gives CDR1 LGHNA, CDR2 YSLEER. The chain's CDR3 is CASSPETGNTEAFF. CDR3 DNA sequence: TGCGCCAGCAGCCCCGAGACAGGGAACACTGAAGCTTTCTTT.

The chain couples TRBV6-1 to TRBJ2-5; perhaps D is TRBD1 or TRBD2 (5 bases each). Trimming took off 0 bases at V and 4 bases at J, with 15 bases between the two ends. CDR1 and CDR2 from the germline V gene are MNHNS and SASEGT. This CDR3 has 16 residues. The CDR3 coding sequence is TGTGCCAGCAGTGAAGCTGGGGACCGGGGCGGAGAGACCCAGTACTTC. It is translated as CASSEAGDRGGETQYF.

This clonotype was found a few times. V gene TRBV13 combines with J gene TRBJ2-1; 7 positions agree with TRBD2. Germline values: CDR1 PRHDT, CDR2 FYEKMQ (reference sequence). V was pared by 11 bases and J by 0 bases, with 7 bases of the junction left unmatched. This CDR3 spans 14 amino acids. This chain's CDR3 is CASERTSSYNEQFF. The CDR3, as DNA: TGTGCCTCAGAGCGGACTAGCTCCTACAATGAGCAGTTCTTC.

This sequence joins TRBV24-1 and TRBJ2-1, with D maybe TRBD2 (5 bases). V gave up 3 bases and J gave up 0 bases, with 11 bases separating them. Germline V gene sequence: CDR1 KGHDR, CDR2 SFDVKD. The CDR3 covers 16 residues. The chain's CDR3 is CATSDPGLSSYNEQFF. The DNA for the CDR3 is TGTGCCACCAGTGATCCCGGACTGAGCTCCTACAATGAGCAGTTCTTC.

This clonotype was seen more than once but under ten times. This chain joins TRBV3-1 and TRBJ2-7; tentatively, D is TRBD1 or TRBD2 (5 bases each). CDR1 is LGHDT, CDR2 YNNKEL, per germline (reference sequence). This CDR3 is built from 13 residues. V lost 10 bases to trimming and J lost 0 bases, with 13 bases between them. The CDR3 loop reads CATGKGTSYEQYF. The CDR3 coding sequence is TGTGCCACAGGAAAGGGGACCTCCTACGAGCAGTACTTC.

The chain joins TRBV5-4 to TRBJ1-2; 9 bases align to TRBD1. This CDR3 has 13 amino acids. Germline V lookup: CDR1 SGHNT, CDR2 YYREEE (reference sequence). Trimming at V came to 2 bases and at J to 8 bases, leaving 4 bases not matched to a gene. The CDR3 spells CASSLQGASGYTF. CDR3 sequence (DNA): TGTGCCAGCAGCTTACAGGGGGCGTCGGGCTACACCTTC.

The chain recombines TRBV15 with TRBJ2-2; 7 bases are shared with TRBD1. After removal of 4 bases from V and 6 bases from J, the junction contained 5 bases not matched to a gene. CDR1 LNHNV and CDR2 YYDKDF come from the germline V gene (reference sequence). The CDR3 has 14 residues. The CDR3 loop reads CATSKLRGPGELFF. CDR3 sequence (DNA): TGTGCCACCAGCAAGTTGAGGGGGCCCGGGGAGCTGTTTTTT.

The table lists this clonotype with a few counts. The V gene is TRBV6-5, the J gene TRBJ2-7; 7 bases are shared with TRBD1. J gave up 2 bases and V 2 bases, and 3 bases lay outside the gene matches. The V gene's germline CDR1 is MNHEY and CDR2 SVGAGI. The CDR3 covers 14 residues. CDR3 sequence (DNA): TGTGCCAGCAGTTACCGGGACAGCGCCTACGAGCAGTACTTC. As protein: CASSYRDSAYEQYF.

This chain joins TRBV20-1 and TRBJ2-7; D may be TRBD1 (6 bases). Germline CDR1 DFQATT, CDR2 SNEGSKA (reference sequence). The germline V and J ends were trimmed by 3 bases and 4 bases, with 22 bases remaining between them. There are 16 residues in the CDR3. In DNA, the CDR3 is TGCAGTGCTAGTGTCCCAGGGGCCCTCCGGGCTTACGAGCAGTACTTC. Its protein is CSASVPGALRAYEQYF.

This clonotype was seen more than once but under ten times. The chain employs TRBV28 and TRBJ1-2, with D possibly TRBD1 on 5 matching bases. Per the germline V gene, CDR1 is MDHEN and CDR2 is SYDVKM. Trimming removed 3 bases at V and 4 bases at J, with 12 bases between. The CDR3 has 14 residues. CDR3 bases: TGTGCCAGCAGTTTTCGGGGGGTGGCCTATGGCTACACCTTC. Translated: CASSFRGVAYGYTF.

This clonotype occurred a few times. The chain combines TRBV25-1 with TRBJ1-5, with D possibly matching TRBD1 (5 bases). This CDR3 has 14 residues. CDR1 MGHDK and CDR2 SYGVNS come from the germline V gene. Deletions cut 1 base from V and 3 bases from J, with 7 bases between. Written as DNA, the CDR3 is TGTGCCAGCAGTGAATGGGACCCCAATCAGCCCCAGCATTTT. Its protein is CASSEWDPNQPQHF.

The chain employs TRBV18 and TRBJ2-7; 7 bases are shared with TRBD2. Germline-derived CDR1 and CDR2 are KGHSH and LQKENI. The CDR3 runs 16 residues. J lost 5 bases, V lost 2 bases, and 12 bases had no gene match. For the CDR3, the DNA is TGTGCCAGCTCACCATTGCCCGTGGGAGGGCGCCACGAGCAGTACTTC. Amino acids: CASSPLPVGGRHEQYF. Full variable domain (missing parts from reference TRBV18 and TRBJ2-7): NAGVMQNPRHLVRRRGQEARLRCSPMKGHSHVYWYRQLPEEGLKFMVYLQKENIIDESGMPKERFSAEFPKEGPSILRIQQVVRGDSAAYFCASSPLPVGGRHEQYFGPGTRLTVT.